This TCR beta chain was identified in a study of cytomegalovirus exposure and HLA in healthy donors. Study information: Membership in the Caucasian-associated ancestry cluster was found for around 81% of nearly 400 genotyped donors. Broader study findings: Across donors, presence/absence analyses took sequencing depth to be roughly uniform. The authors later found TCR association rates varying by HLA locus, with DRB1 most and HLA-C fewest.

The CDR3 totals 13 residues. Germline CDR1 is SEHNR and CDR2 is FQNEAQ (reference sequence). The PCR contained 60 Vbeta and 13 Jbeta primers. In the authors' methods: The count from a later analysis was tens of millions of unique TCR beta chains, some 12 million of them shared. The protocol was immunoSEQ multiplex PCR, while the TCRdb copy is restricted to in-frame clones and leaves out a portion. D and trimming were read from the DNA, whereas the V and J calls and clone size are those reported in that table. The sample lists more than 100,000 clones; 79% were seen once. For this clone: Its specificity is not known. One end of the junction varies from germline; a read error may be responsible.

V and J are TRBV7-9 and TRBJ1-1, with unresolved D. What was sequenced was PBMCs. This sequence originates from a male donor in good health and CMV-seronegative. The CDR3 bases are TGTTCCAGCAGAATTCAGTGGAACACTGAAGCTTTCTTT. Protein sequence: CSSRIQWNTEAFF. Full variable domain (missing parts from reference TRBV7-9 and TRBJ1-1): DTGVSQNPRHKITKRGQNVTFRCDPISEHNRLYWYRQTLGQGPEFLTYFQNEAQLEKSRLLSDRFSAERPKGSFSTLEIQRTEQGDSAMYLCSSRIQWNTEAFFGQGTRLTVV.